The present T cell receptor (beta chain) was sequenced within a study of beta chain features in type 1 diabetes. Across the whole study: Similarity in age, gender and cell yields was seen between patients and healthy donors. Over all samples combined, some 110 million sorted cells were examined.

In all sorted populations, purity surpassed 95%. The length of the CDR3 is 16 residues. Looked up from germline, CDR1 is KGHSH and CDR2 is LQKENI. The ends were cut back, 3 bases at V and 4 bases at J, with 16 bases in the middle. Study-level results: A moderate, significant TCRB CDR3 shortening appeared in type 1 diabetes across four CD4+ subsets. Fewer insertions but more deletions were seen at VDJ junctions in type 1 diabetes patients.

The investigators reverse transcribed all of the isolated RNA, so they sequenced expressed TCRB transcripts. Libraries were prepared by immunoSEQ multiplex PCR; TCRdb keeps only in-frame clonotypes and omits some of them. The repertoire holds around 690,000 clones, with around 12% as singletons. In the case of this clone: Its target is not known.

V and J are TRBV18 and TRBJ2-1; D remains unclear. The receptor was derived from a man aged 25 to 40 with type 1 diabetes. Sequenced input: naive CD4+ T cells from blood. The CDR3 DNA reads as TGTGCCAGCTCACCCCTGGGTGGTGGTGTGTACAATGAGCAGTTCTTC. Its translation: CASSPLGGGVYNEQFF.